This entry lists 9 T cell receptor beta chains sequenced from one sample in a study of cytomegalovirus exposure and HLA in healthy donors. Vbeta (60) and Jbeta (13) primers were used in the PCR. The protocol was immunoSEQ multiplex PCR, while the TCRdb copy is restricted to in-frame clones and leaves out a portion. The repertoire consists of around 200,000 clones, with roughly three quarters occurring once and the leading ten covering 2.9%. Source material: PBMCs. These receptors all come from a male donor in good health and CMV-seronegative.

V and J are TRBV30 and TRBJ1-5, with a weak D call TRBD1 (5 bases). Trimming pared 1 base from V and 2 bases from J, leaving 9 bases between. This CDR3 has 14 residues. CDR1 is GTSNPN, CDR2 SVGIG, per germline (reference sequence). The chain's CDR3 is CAWSDLTGNQPQHF. The CDR3, as DNA: TGTGCCTGGAGTGACCTGACAGGCAATCAGCCCCAGCATTTT.

The gene calls are TRBV7-9 and TRBJ2-1; 11 nucleotides match TRBD2. J was trimmed by 7 bases and V by 5 bases; bases with no gene match: 10. CDR3 length: 16 residues. CDR1 is SEHNR, CDR2 FQNEAQ, per germline (reference sequence). CDR3: CASSPGPGTSGNEQFF. Written as DNA, the CDR3 is TGTGCCAGCAGCCCCGGACCCGGGACTAGCGGAAATGAGCAGTTCTTC.

This sequence joins TRBV27 and TRBJ1-1, with unresolved D. V gave up 0 bases and J gave up 1 base, with 6 bases separating them. The germline V gene has CDR1 MNHEY and CDR2 SMNVEV (reference sequence). The CDR3 has 14 amino acids. The CDR3 DNA reads as TGTGCCAGCAGTTTATCAACAGCGAACACTGAAGCTTTCTTT. Amino acids: CASSLSTANTEAFF.

This clone has only a few counts. The V gene is TRBV4-1, the J gene TRBJ2-6; 7 nucleotides line up with TRBD1. Germline lookup yields CDR1 MGHRA and CDR2 YSYEKL. This CDR3 has 17 residues. The ends lost 6 bases at V and 0 bases at J; junction bases unmatched: 8. CDR3 region: CASSRTGSLSGANVLTF. The CDR3 DNA reads as TGCGCCAGCAGTCGGACAGGCAGCCTCTCTGGGGCCAACGTCCTGACTTTC.

The V call is TRBV9, the J call TRBJ2-7; D is possibly TRBD1 (5 bases). Germline V lookup: CDR1 SGDLS, CDR2 YYNGEE. V lost 3 bases to trimming and J lost 6 bases, with 19 bases between them. CDR3 size: 15 residues. The CDR3 nucleotides read TGTGCCAGCAGCGAGAAGGGGTTTACAGTAAGCGAGCAGTACTTC. Protein: CASSEKGFTVSEQYF.

The rearrangement uses TRBV30 and TRBJ1-2; the D gene is possibly TRBD1 (5 bases). Germline V gives CDR1 GTSNPN, CDR2 SVGIG (reference sequence). Trimming left V 4 bases short and J 2 bases short, with 14 bases between. The CDR3 contains 14 residues. The CDR3 DNA sequence: TGTGCCTGGAATCGAGATAACAGGAACTATGGCTACACCTTC. Amino acids: CAWNRDNRNYGYTF.

The chain carries TRBV7-6 and TRBJ1-3, with 12 bases that match TRBD1. The CDR3 has 16 amino acids. CDR1 and CDR2 (germline): SGHVS, FNYEAQ. The ends lost 6 bases at V and 4 bases at J; junction bases unmatched: 7. CDR3 sequence (DNA): TGTGCCAGCAGTTTGGGACAGGGGGCTGGCGGAAACACCATATATTTT. It specifies CASSLGQGAGGNTIYF.

The sample holds a few counts of this clone. V gene TRBV30 combines with J gene TRBJ1-6, with 7 bases fitting TRBD1. With V trimmed by 5 bases and J by 8 bases, 6 bases remained unmatched. The germline V gene has CDR1 GTSNPN and CDR2 SVGIG (reference sequence). The CDR3 contains 13 residues. CDR3 coding DNA: TGTGCCTGGGACCGGGACAGAGATTCACCCCTCCACTTT. It encodes CAWDRDRDSPLHF. Using reference TRBV30 and TRBJ1-6 for the parts outside the CDR3, the full variable domain is SQTIHQWPATLVQPVGSPLSLECTVEGTSNPNLYWYRQAAGRGLQLLFYSVGIGQISSEVPQNLSASRPQDRQFILSSKKLLLSDSGFYLCAWDRDRDSPLHFGNGTRLTVT.

The chain's CDR3 is CASSQEREKLFF. CDR3 nucleotide sequence: TGTGCCAGCAGCCAGGAACGGGAAAAACTGTTTTTT. The chain has TRBV28 and TRBJ1-4; D ambiguous. Germline V CDR1 and CDR2: MDHEN, SYDVKM. The V gene lost 6 bases and the J gene lost 8 bases, with 10 bases spanning the gap. The CDR3 runs 12 residues.